This T cell receptor (beta chain) is from a study of blood T cells in healthy people across ages. Study results and caveats: Observed TCR beta diversity per million T cells went down as age went up. This fall followed a roughly linear course with age.

It was with a sample-barcoded 5' primer and a J-beta primer mix that a second PCR of roughly 7 to 12 cycles was run. TCRdb analysed the 5' RACE reads with MiXCR anew, one entry per CDR3 protein. Here the sample spans 650,000 to 1,000,000 distinct CDR3 sequences, about 46% being singletons. Each of the donors had 8 to 10 milliliters of peripheral blood drawn into EDTA-treated Vacutainer tubes. Losses at the gene ends were 1 base for V and 6 bases for J; bases not matched to a gene: 5. Germline lookup yields CDR1 SGHVS and CDR2 FNYEAQ. This CDR3 has 16 residues. A note on this clonotype: As yet, its antigen is unknown.

The clonotype was recovered from a man of 80 years or more in good health. Material for sequencing was blood. J is TRBJ2-1 and V is TRBV7-6; 11 nucleotides match TRBD1. The CDR3 bases are TGTGCCAGCAGCTTAGGAGGACAGGGGGCGTTCAATGAGCAGTTCTTC. It yields the protein CASSLGGQGAFNEQFF.